This entry features one TCR beta chain sequence. The CDR3 covers 15 residues. Per the germline V gene, CDR1 is KGHDR and CDR2 is SFDVKD. V was shortened by 1 base and J by 6 bases, with 13 bases between the two germline ends. Authors' processing steps: Scientists estimated how many nucleated cells there were by amplifying reference gene primers. The method was immunoSEQ multiplex PCR; TCRdb's version includes in-frame clones alone and lacks a portion of them. V and J calls and clone size are those listed in that table; D and trimming were worked out from the DNA. The data show 210,000 or so clones, 84% seen once. This sample stems from a study of blood T cell repertoires in COVID-19. Background on the study: The United States, Italy and Spain provided the acute and convalescent COVID-19 samples. PBMCs, B-cell-depleted T cells, or T cells provided the cDNA or gDNA that made up the material.

The sequenced sample was peripheral blood. This chain links TRBV24-1 with TRBJ2-3, with D tentatively TRBD1 (6 bases). The clonotype was recovered from a woman between 50 and 59 years old with active or convalescent COVID-19. The CDR3 protein is CATSDFQGTTDTQYF. The DNA of the CDR3 is TGTGCCACCAGTGATTTCCAGGGGACGACGGATACGCAGTATTTT.